This T cell receptor (beta chain) is drawn from a study of T cell responses to AZD1222 COVID-19 vaccine. Study conclusions and caveats: Only five or six AZD1222 recipients were seropositive at baseline.

The assay was immunoSEQ multiplex PCR, and TCRdb's table has in-frame clones only and misses some. This sample has over 150,000 clones, with around 88% found just once. Note on this clone: The antigen is not known.

V was cut by 5 bases and J by 0 bases, with 11 bases left in between. Germline V CDR1 and CDR2: LNHDA, SQIVND (reference sequence). The CDR3 is 15 amino acids. The sample in question was peripheral blood, obtained 28 days after the second AZD1222 dose. The J gene is TRBJ2-4, the V gene TRBV19; D is possibly TRBD1 or TRBD2 (5 bases each). The clonotype comes from an adult who received the AZD1222 COVID-19 vaccine. In DNA form, the CDR3 reads TGTGCCAGTAGTCCCGGGACCCGAGCCAAAAACATTCAGTACTTC. Protein product: CASSPGTRAKNIQYF.